This T cell receptor (beta chain) is from a study of blood T cells in healthy people across ages. Findings and caveats of the study: Older age coincided with a roughly linear decline in TCR beta diversity per million T cells.

A second roughly 6 to 11 cycle PCR used barcoded and J-beta primers. TCRdb recomputed calls from the 5' RACE reads with MiXCR, one row per CDR3 protein. The table includes approximately 1.5 million distinct CDR3 sequences, 35% to 45% detected once. PBMCs were isolated at a quantity of at least 6.5 million per sample. In this sample, this clonotype turned up many times. Its antigen remains unidentified. Relative to the germline gene, one junction end is altered; a read error may explain this. This CDR3 region has 14 residues. In germline, CDR1 is MNHEY, CDR2 SMNVEV (reference sequence). This TCR came from a young woman in good health. Sequenced input: blood. V gene TRBV27 combines with J gene TRBJ2-7, with 7 bases lining up with TRBD1. CDR3 protein: CASSPGTVTYEQYF. As DNA, the CDR3 is TGCGCCAGCAGCCCCGGGACAGTTACATACGAGCAGTACTTC.